This record covers a single TCR beta chain. No antigen is known for it. The data belong to a study of early T cells in non-severe SARS-CoV-2 infection. Study-level information: Sequenced bulk RNA came from whole blood that was unsorted, and chains were unpaired. The study, taken as a whole, reports: The matching step, a VDJdb search, favored anti-spike CD8 responses and missed private and CD4 specificities.

In germline, CDR1 is MGHRA, CDR2 YSYEKL. This CDR3 region has 15 residues. The trim removed 0 bases at V and 9 bases at J, leaving 4 bases unmatched. Each cDNA molecule carried a unique molecular identifier. Each CDR3 protein is one row after TCRdb ran MiXCR on the 5' RACE reads. The sample consists of roughly 120,000 distinct CDR3 sequences, over 10% of them appearing once. The starting material was whole blood, obtained at baseline. This receptor was identified in an adult who was a healthcare worker with PCR-confirmed SARS-CoV-2 infection or an uninfected control (not recorded which). The chain links TRBV4-1 to TRBJ2-1; the match to TRBD2 covers 11 bases. DNA of the CDR3: TGCGCCAGCAGCCAAGAGGGTAGCGGGAGGGGTGAGCAGTTCTTC. This translates into CASSQEGSGRGEQFF.